This is a list of T cell receptor beta chains from one sample in a study of blood T cell repertoires in COVID-19. Some clones are missing from TCRdb's copy, which holds only in-frame ones; the method was immunoSEQ multiplex PCR. The sample consists of 150,000 to 200,000 clones, about 88% of them appearing once. The sequenced material came from peripheral blood. These receptors came from a man between 70 and 80 years old with active or convalescent COVID-19. CDR3s include the opening cysteine and the closing phenylalanine or tryptophan. D genes are given only for firm matches. The size entry is marked missing in some rows and otherwise reads once, few, many or a size class.

once,TRBJ2-7,NA,TRBV5-6,TGTGCCAGCAGCTTGCCACAGACCTACGAGCAGTACTTC,CASSLPQTYEQYF
NA,TRBJ2-5,NA,TRBV5-1,TGCGCCAGCAAAGGGGGACGGTGGAAAGAGACCCAGTACTTC,CASKGGRWKETQYF
NA,TRBJ1-5,TRBD1,TRBV5-6,TGTGCCAGCAGCTGGGGCAGGGGGACGAATCAGCCCCAGCATTTT,CASSWGRGTNQPQHF
NA,TRBJ2-2,TRBD2,TRBV2,TGTGCCAGCAGGAGATGGACTAGCGGGAGAAACACCGGGGAGCTGTTTTTT,CASRRWTSGRNTGELFF
NA,TRBJ2-7,TRBD1,TRBV28,TGTGTCAGCAGGGACGACAGGGGTGTTTACGAGCAGTACTTC,CVSRDDRGVYEQYF
few,TRBJ2-2,NA,TRBV7-9,TGTGCCAGCAGCCGCACCGGGGAGCTGTTTTTT,CASSRTGELFF
once,TRBJ2-1,NA,TRBV2,TGTGCCAGCAGTGAAAGCCCGAATAGCAATGAGCAGTTCTTC,CASSESPNSNEQFF
NA,TRBJ2-1,TRBD1,TRBV29-1,TGCAGCGTTGAGCCAGGGGGTTACAATGAGCAGTTCTTC,CSVEPGGYNEQFF
once,TRBJ2-3,TRBD2,TRBV9,TGTGCCAGCAGCGCCGGCAGACTAGCGGGAGGTCGGGCAGATACGCAGTATTTT,CASSAGRLAGGRADTQYF
once,TRBJ2-7,NA,TRBV6-2/TRBV6-3,TGTGCCAGCAGTTCCGACTACGGTGGAGCCTACGAGCAGTACTTC,CASSSDYGGAYEQYF
NA,TRBJ2-7,NA,TRBV6-1,TGTGCCAGCAGTGAAGCGGGGGCAAACGACGAGCAGTACTTC,CASSEAGANDEQYF
few,TRBJ1-6,NA,TRBV25-1,TGTGCCAGCAAGGTCGGGAGCTCCTATAATTCACCCCTCCACTTT,CASKVGSSYNSPLHF
NA,TRBJ1-2,NA,TRBV5-6,TGTGCCAGCAGCTTAAATCAGGACTATGGCTACACCTTC,CASSLNQDYGYTF
NA,TRBJ2-1,NA,TRBV19,TGTGCCACCCGACTAGACAATGAGCAGTTCTTC,CATRLDNEQFF
NA,TRBJ2-2,NA,TRBV5-1,TGCGCCAGCAGCAGTGGAGGCGGGTTGAACACCGGGGAGCTGTTTTTT,CASSSGGGLNTGELFF
once,TRBJ2-1,TRBD2,TRBV7-9,TGTGCACTGAAGGGGCTAGCGGGAGCCAATGAGCAGTTCTTC,CALKGLAGANEQFF
NA,TRBJ2-7,TRBD1,TRBV6-5,TGTGCCAGCAGTTACCTAGGACAGGTCTACGAGCAGTACTTC,CASSYLGQVYEQYF
NA,TRBJ2-1,TRBD1,TRBV10-1,TGCGCCAGCAGTGAGTCTTCTGGGACAGGGGCCAATGAGCAGTTCTTC,CASSESSGTGANEQFF
NA,TRBJ2-5,TRBD2,TRBV27,TGTGCCAGCAGTTTAGGGCTAGCGGGAGGTCGCGGACGGGAGACCCAGTACTTC,CASSLGLAGGRGRETQYF
NA,TRBJ2-4,NA,TRBV28,TGTGCCAGCAGTTTACGGAATTGGGGGCCAGCCAAAAACATTCAGTACTTC,CASSLRNWGPAKNIQYF
NA,TRBJ2-7,NA,TRBV27,TGTGCCAGCAGTTTTGCGGCGAACTACGAGCAGTACTTC,CASSFAANYEQYF
NA,TRBJ2-3,TRBD2,TRBV30,TGTGCCTGGAGTGTCGGACTAGCCACAGATACGCAGTATTTT,CAWSVGLATDTQYF
NA,TRBJ2-4,NA,TRBV4-1,TGCGCCAGCAGCCAAGCGGGTTTGGGCAAAAACATTCAGTACTTC,CASSQAGLGKNIQYF
NA,TRBJ2-1,TRBD2,TRBV11-3,TGTGCCAGCAGCTTATCGCGGGGGTACAATGAGCAGTTCTTC,CASSLSRGYNEQFF
NA,TRBJ2-1,TRBD2,TRBV28,TGTGCCAGCAGTCCCGCGGGACTAGCGAGGAGGGTCAATGAGCAGTTCTTC,CASSPAGLARRVNEQFF
NA,TRBJ2-7,TRBD1,TRBV30,TGTGCCTGGTCGGGACAGGGAGTCAACGAGCAGTACTTC,CAWSGQGVNEQYF
once,TRBJ1-5,NA,TRBV10-3,TGTGCCATCAGTGAGGGGGCGCGAGAGCAGCCCCAGCATTTT,CAISEGAREQPQHF
NA,TRBJ2-2,NA,TRBV21-1,TGTGCCAGCAGCACGCGACTAGCGGGGAACACCGGGGAGCTGTTTTTT,CASSTRLAGNTGELFF
NA,TRBJ2-1,NA,TRBV9,TGTGCCAGCAGCGTCTGGCAGGGGGGCGATGAGCAGTTCTTC,CASSVWQGGDEQFF
NA,TRBJ2-1,TRBD2,TRBV6-2/TRBV6-3,TGTGCCAGCAGTTTGGCTAGCGGGGGGTTCTACAATGAGCAGTTCTTC,CASSLASGGFYNEQFF
NA,TRBJ2-7,NA,TRBV11-2,TGTGCCAGCAGCTTAGATCCCAGGGGATACGAGCAGTACTTC,CASSLDPRGYEQYF
NA,TRBJ2-3,NA,TRBV6-4,TGTGCCAGCAGTGACGCGGCGGGGCCGGGCACAGATACGCAGTATTTT,CASSDAAGPGTDTQYF
once,TRBJ2-3,NA,TRBV4-1,TGCGCCAGCAGCCAAGTGAGGGATACGCAGTATTTT,CASSQVRDTQYF
NA,TRBJ1-2,NA,TRBV7-2,TGTGCCAGCAGCGTGGGACAAAACTATGGCTACACCTTC,CASSVGQNYGYTF
once,TRBJ2-6,TRBD1,TRBV5-1,TGCGCCAGCAGCTTCCCGAGGGACAGGCGCGCGGCCACCCTCTCTGGGGCCAACGTCCTGACTTTC,CASSFPRDRRAATLSGANVLTF
NA,TRBJ1-6,NA,TRBV5-6,TGTGCCAGCAGTGGACAGAGTAATTCACCCCTCCACTTT,CASSGQSNSPLHF
NA,TRBJ2-7,TRBD2,TRBV14,TGTGCCAGCAGCCAAGATAGGGGACTAGCGGGAGTTCGGCAGTACTTC,CASSQDRGLAGVRQYF
NA,TRBJ2-5,NA,TRBV20-1,TGCAGTGCTAAAGACCTGGAGACCCAGTACTTC,CSAKDLETQYF
once,TRBJ2-3,NA,TRBV15,TGTGCCACCAGCAGAGGACGGCGGGCCCAGGGCACAGATACGCAGTATTTT,CATSRGRRAQGTDTQYF
NA,TRBJ1-5,NA,TRBV28,TGTGCCAGCAGTTTGCGACTACTTGAAGCCCTACTTAGCAATCAGCCCCAGCATTTT,CASSLRLLEALLSNQPQHF
once,TRBJ1-5,TRBD1,TRBV10-3,TGTGCCATCAGTGAAGTTCCTGTCGGGACAGGGGGCAATCAGCCCCAGCATTTT,CAISEVPVGTGGNQPQHF
NA,TRBJ2-2,TRBD2,TRBV7-2,TGTGCCAGCAGCTTAGAACTAGCGGGAGTCGGGGAGCTGTTTTTT,CASSLELAGVGELFF
NA,TRBJ1-1,TRBD1,TRBV6-5,TGTGCCAGCAGCCGGGACAGGGGAAACACTGAAGCTTTCTTT,CASSRDRGNTEAFF
once,TRBJ2-5,NA,TRBV29-1,TGCAGCGTTGAACCAGGGCTTCAAGAGACCCAGTACTTC,CSVEPGLQETQYF
NA,TRBJ1-4,NA,TRBV28,TGTGCCAGCAGTACCGGGTGGGCAACTAATGAAAAACTGTTTTTT,CASSTGWATNEKLFF
NA,TRBJ1-2,NA,TRBV28,TGTGCCAGCAGGACCGGAAGCCCGATCGAGGGTGGCTACACCTTC,CASRTGSPIEGGYTF
NA,TRBJ2-3,TRBD2,TRBV24-1,TGTGCCACCAGTGACAAGACTAGCGGGATTTCGGCAGATACGCAGTATTTT,CATSDKTSGISADTQYF
NA,TRBJ1-2,NA,TRBV19,TGTGCCAGTAGGGGGAGGACCTATGGCTACACCTTC,CASRGRTYGYTF
NA,TRBJ2-6,NA,TRBV19,TGTGCCAGTAGTATTGAGCACAGGAGAAACTCTGGGGCCAACGTCCTGACTTTC,CASSIEHRRNSGANVLTF
NA,TRBJ2-5,NA,TRBV5-4,TGTGCCAGCAGCTTGGTGGGAGAAGGAGAGACCCAGTACTTC,CASSLVGEGETQYF
once,TRBJ1-5,TRBD1,TRBV28,TGTGCCAGTTCACAGGGGAGCAATCAGCCCCAGCATTTT,CASSQGSNQPQHF
NA,TRBJ2-7,NA,TRBV29-1,TGCAGCGTTGTTATGCCGTCGGGCTACGAGCAGTACTTC,CSVVMPSGYEQYF